This TCR beta chain was recovered during a study of regulatory T cells in long-lasting Graves disease. Time point given: persistent/refractory GD, antithyroid drugs over 5 years with positive TRAb. From PBMCs, RNA was extracted and then used to make the TCR library. HTBI primers from iRepertoire and Arm-PCR of CDR3 regions yielded the TCR beta libraries. In the authors' methods: Identification of gene segments yielded more than 55 TRBV and 14 TRBJ across samples. From the multiplex PCR reads, TCRdb called clonotypes with MiXCR, one entry per CDR3 protein. None of the V and J calls come from the authors' own analysis; TCRdb made them. The sample gives 400,000 or so distinct CDR3 sequences, under 25% of which show up once; less than 25% is in the top ten. V was clipped by 6 bases and J by 6 bases; unmatched bases: 11. CDR1 is SGHTA and CDR2 is FQGNSA in the germline V gene. The CDR3 extends over 14 amino acids.

The chain recombines TRBV7-2 with TRBJ2-7; 7 bases align to TRBD2. The source material was peripheral blood mononuclear cells (PBMCs), sampled when the disease was refractory, from a patient treated with antithyroid drugs. This receptor was identified in a female donor with Graves disease. CDR3 in amino acids: CASRRVAGPGEQYF. The DNA for the CDR3 is TGTGCCAGCAGACGCGTAGCGGGTCCGGGCGAGCAGTACTTC.